This T cell receptor (beta chain) is drawn from a study of cytomegalovirus exposure and HLA in healthy donors. Study conclusions and caveats: Sequencing likely produced, as an artifact, a cluster of highly shared sequence variants. Reports indicated that the classifier achieved high specificity and sensitivity in diagnosing cytomegalovirus status.

PCR involved 60 Vbeta and 13 Jbeta primers. Using immunoSEQ multiplex PCR, the repertoire was profiled, and TCRdb retains in-frame clones only, with some absent. The top ten clones hold about a fifth of a sample with about 87,000 clones, over 65% of them seen once. Details on this clone: Its antigen is as yet unknown.

The sequencing sample was made of PBMCs. The TCR originated in a man younger than 45 in good health and CMV-seropositive.

The CDR3 loop is CSVELAGLPDTQYF. The DNA for the CDR3 is TGCAGCGTTGAGCTGGCAGGGTTGCCAGATACGCAGTATTTT. The chain carries TRBV29-1 and TRBJ2-3; maybe TRBD1 (5 bases). Per germline, CDR1 SQVTM and CDR2 ANQGSEA. The germline V and J ends were trimmed by 3 bases and 4 bases, with 14 bases remaining between them. The length of the CDR3 is 14 residues.